Below, one T cell receptor beta chain is given with its context. This record belongs to a study of control samples from healthy donors and cancer patients. TCRdb's table, derived via immunoSEQ multiplex PCR, lists solely in-frame clones and lacks some. The sample consists of 95,000 to 100,000 clones, around 89% of them appearing once. Trimming took off 0 bases at V and 7 bases at J, with 9 bases between the two ends. Germline assignment: CDR1 MNHNS and CDR2 SASEGT. This CDR3 is built from 14 residues. Material: blood. The chain combines TRBV6-1 with TRBJ1-4; D unresolved. The source is a man aged 25-45 years in good health. The CDR3 DNA follows: TGTGCCAGCAGTGAAGCTCGGGTGACTGAAAAACTGTTTTTT. The encoded protein is CASSEARVTEKLFF.